This T cell receptor beta chain was profiled in a study of T-cell memory formation after mild COVID-19. Turning to this clonotype: Its antigen remains unknown.

The CDR3 is 16 residues long. Germline V gene data show CDR1 as SGDLS and CDR2 as YYNGEE. Trimming pared 4 bases from V and 5 bases from J, leaving 21 bases between. Libraries for TCRalpha and TCRbeta carried sample barcodes and unique molecular identifiers via 5'RACE. Using its own MiXCR run on the 5' RACE reads, TCRdb lists one record per CDR3 protein. The table has under 40,000 distinct CDR3 sequences, just under 8% seen once. Study-wide results and limits: Clones shrinking from day 15 to 85 showed even CD4/CD8 mixes; later expanders tilted CD4+.

The chain recombines TRBV9 with TRBJ1-1; D gene uncertain. Material for sequencing was PBMCs or a T cell subset sorted from them (not recorded which). This TCR derives from a man aged 18-30 years who had mild COVID-19 (a few samples of this study predate the infection). Cell type and time point are not known. CDR3 loop: CASSPLQISAATEAFF. The CDR3 bases are TGTGCCAGCAGCCCCCTTCAAATTTCAGCGGCAACTGAAGCTTTCTTT.